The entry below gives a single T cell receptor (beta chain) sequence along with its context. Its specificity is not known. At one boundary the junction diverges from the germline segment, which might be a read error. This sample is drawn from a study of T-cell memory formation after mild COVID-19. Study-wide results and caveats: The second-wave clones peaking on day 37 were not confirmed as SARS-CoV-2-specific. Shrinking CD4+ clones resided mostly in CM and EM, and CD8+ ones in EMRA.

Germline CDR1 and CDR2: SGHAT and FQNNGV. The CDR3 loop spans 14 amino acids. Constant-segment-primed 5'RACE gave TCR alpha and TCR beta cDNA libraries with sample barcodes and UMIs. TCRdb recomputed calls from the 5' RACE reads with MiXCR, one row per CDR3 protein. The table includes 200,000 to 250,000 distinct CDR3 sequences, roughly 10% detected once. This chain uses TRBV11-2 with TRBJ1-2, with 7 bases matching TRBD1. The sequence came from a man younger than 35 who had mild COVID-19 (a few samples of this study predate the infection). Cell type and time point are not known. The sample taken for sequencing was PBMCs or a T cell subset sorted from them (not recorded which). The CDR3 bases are TGTGCCAGCAGCTTCTTGGGACAGTTTAGAGAGCACAACTTC. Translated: CASSFLGQFREHNF.